This T cell receptor (beta chain) stems from a study of OX40 agonist ivuxolimab in advanced cancers. On the study more broadly: Enrolled patients in dose escalation had cancers that were hepatocellular carcinoma, melanoma, renal cell or head and neck cancer. Of the participants, around 43% had some prior anti-PD-1, anti-PD-L1 or anti-CTLA-4 therapy, which was allowed.

The CDR3 spans 17 residues. Trimming cost V 5 bases and J 4 bases; bases outside gene matches: 8. The germline gives CDR1 SNHLY, CDR2 FYNNEI. Clones were read by immunoSEQ multiplex PCR, and TCRdb kept only the in-frame ones, dropping some. The sample records more than 60,000 clones, 80% to 85% being singletons. This sample comprised CD4+ or CD8+ T cells sorted from blood, obtained in a trial of the OX40 agonist ivuxolimab. The TCR originated in an adult with an advanced solid tumor such as melanoma, head and neck, liver or kidney cancer. The chain joins TRBV2 to TRBJ2-5, with 15 bases matching TRBD2. Written as DNA, the CDR3 is TGTGCCAGCAGTTGGACTAGCGGGGGGGCCTTATCAGAGACCCAGTACTTC. Translating gives CASSWTSGGALSETQYF.